A single sample is the source of the 24 T cell receptor beta chains below, sequenced in a study of T cell responses to AZD1222 COVID-19 vaccine. This table comes from immunoSEQ multiplex PCR, and its TCRdb copy is limited to in-frame clones, with some not included. The sample shows some 170,000 clones, more than 80% of them seen only once. The sequenced sample was peripheral blood, obtained on day 0 of AZD1222 vaccination. The receptors were gathered from an adult in good health.

CDR3 residues: CASSTGTGRTEAFF. The CDR3 DNA follows: TGTGCCAGTAGTACAGGGACAGGAAGGACTGAAGCTTTCTTT. The chain joins TRBV19 to TRBJ1-1, with TRBD1 identical over 8 bases. J gave up 5 bases and V 4 bases, and 6 bases lay outside the gene matches. Looked up from germline, CDR1 is LNHDA and CDR2 is SQIVND (reference sequence). This CDR3 has 14 amino acids.

V and J are TRBV3-1 (or the pseudogene TRBV3-2) and TRBJ2-1, with a tentative D call TRBD2 (6 bases). V was shortened by 5 bases and J by 6 bases, with 20 bases between the two germline ends. CDR1 and CDR2 (germline): LGHDT, YNNKEL (reference sequence). This CDR3 has 16 amino acids. The CDR3 DNA reads TGTGCCAGCAGCACACGTCCGGGACTTTTTTTCAATGAGCAGTTCTTC. It specifies CASSTRPGLFFNEQFF.

The CDR3 DNA sequence: TGTGCCAGCACCCTCGGGCCGCTCGCTGAAGCTTTCTTT. As protein: CASTLGPLAEAFF. V usage is TRBV2 and J usage is TRBJ1-1, with no clear D. CDR1 is SNHLY, CDR2 FYNNEI, per germline. V lost 7 bases and J lost 6, with 15 bases in between. The CDR3 extends over 13 amino acids.

The chain recombines TRBV2 with TRBJ2-1; maybe TRBD1 (5 bases). The CDR3 runs to 12 residues. V was pared by 5 bases and J by 5 bases, with 7 bases between. Per the germline V gene, CDR1 is SNHLY and CDR2 is FYNNEI. The CDR3 nucleotides are TGTGCCAGCAGTCCACAGGACAATGAGCAGTTCTTC. Amino acid sequence: CASSPQDNEQFF.

Concerning this clone itself: The same CDR3 is also encoded by other DNA sequences in this sample. This chain connects TRBV5-1 to TRBJ2-7; 10 nucleotides line up with TRBD1. CDR1 is SGHRS and CDR2 is YFSETQ in the germline V gene. This CDR3 spans 15 amino acids. V lost 5 bases and J lost 0; bases outside the gene matches: 5. The CDR3 bases are TGCGCCAGCAGTTCGCGACAGGGGGCCTCCTACGAGCAGTACTTC. It encodes CASSSRQGASYEQYF.

The chain is built from TRBV27 and TRBJ2-7; TRBD1 aligns across 9 bases. Germline V gives CDR1 MNHEY, CDR2 SMNVEV (reference sequence). CDR3 length: 14 residues. V trimming: 1 base; J trimming: 5 bases; junction bases outside the gene matches: 3. This CDR3 is CASSLYRGPHEQYF. The CDR3 nucleotides read TGTGCCAGCAGTTTATACAGGGGGCCACACGAGCAGTACTTC.

V gene TRBV7-9 combines with J gene TRBJ1-1, with 8 bases fitting TRBD1. The CDR3 runs to 15 residues. The ends lost 4 bases at V and 5 bases at J; junction bases unmatched: 9. CDR1 and CDR2 (germline): SEHNR, FQNEAQ (reference sequence). The CDR3 loop is CASSSPGGRETEAFF. In DNA form, the CDR3 reads TGTGCCAGCAGCTCTCCAGGGGGCAGGGAGACTGAAGCTTTCTTT.

This clone has more than one count but fewer than ten. The J gene is TRBJ1-1, the V gene TRBV27, with D perhaps TRBD1 (5 bases). Germline CDR1 MNHEY, CDR2 SMNVEV (reference sequence). This CDR3 is built from 11 residues. V lost 5 bases and J lost 4, with 5 bases in between. In nucleotides, the CDR3 is TGTGCCAGCAGTGGGGGCACTGAAGCTTTCTTT. As protein: CASSGGTEAFF.

This rearrangement joins TRBV6-6 to TRBJ1-2; D perhaps matches TRBD1 (6 bases). The length of the CDR3 is 14 residues. Germline CDR1 is MNHNY and CDR2 is SVGAGI (reference sequence). Deletions cut 11 bases from V and 4 bases from J, with 20 bases between. The CDR3 DNA reads as TGTGCCGCAAAGAGTCCAGGGGAAAGCTATGGCTACACCTTC. This translates into CAAKSPGESYGYTF.

This sequence joins TRBV14 and TRBJ1-6; D uncertain. V was shortened by 1 base and J by 10 bases, with 5 bases between the two germline ends. The CDR3 has 12 residues. CDR1 SGHDN and CDR2 FVKESK come from the germline V gene. CDR3 in amino acids: CASSQGESPLHF. CDR3 DNA sequence: TGTGCCAGCAGCCAAGGGGAGTCACCCCTCCACTTT.

The chain employs TRBV18 and TRBJ2-6; D is perhaps TRBD2 (6 bases). CDR1 is KGHSH, CDR2 LQKENI, per germline. The V gene lost 5 bases and the J gene lost 0 bases, with 17 bases spanning the gap. This CDR3 spans 18 amino acids. The CDR3, as DNA: TGTGCCAGCTCAGACCGCTCGGGGGTAAGCTCTGGGGCCAACGTCCTGACTTTC. Translating it yields CASSDRSGVSSGANVLTF.

The J gene is TRBJ2-2, the V gene TRBV5-1, with D unresolved. The ends were cut back, 0 bases at V and 3 bases at J, with 6 bases in the middle. CDR1 is SGHRS and CDR2 is YFSETQ in the germline V gene. The CDR3 has 14 amino acids. The CDR3 coding sequence is TGCGCCAGCAGCTTGGGGACCGACACCGGGGAGCTGTTTTTT. Translated: CASSLGTDTGELFF. The full variable domain, in which reference TRBV5-1 and TRBJ2-2 provide the parts outside the CDR3, is KAGVTQTPRYLIKTRGQQVTLSCSPISGHRSVSWYQQTPGQGLQFLFEYFSETQRNKGNFPGRFSGRQFSNSRSEMNVSTLELGDSALYLCASSLGTDTGELFFGEGSRLTVL.

The gene calls are TRBV19 and TRBJ2-1; maybe TRBD2 (6 bases). The CDR3 contains 14 residues. Germline V gene sequence: CDR1 LNHDA, CDR2 SQIVND (reference sequence). V was cut by 8 bases and J by 6 bases, with 17 bases left in between. For the CDR3, the DNA is TGTGCCAGTGGACGTCGTAGCGGATTCAATGAGCAGTTCTTC. It specifies CASGRRSGFNEQFF.

The chain links TRBV27 to TRBJ2-7; 11 positions match TRBD1. J was trimmed by 2 bases and V by 5 bases; bases with no gene match: 2. Germline loops: CDR1 MNHEY, CDR2 SMNVEV (reference sequence). The CDR3 contains 14 residues. CDR3 sequence: CASSAGQGAYEQYF. DNA of the CDR3: TGTGCCAGCAGTGCGGGACAGGGGGCCTACGAGCAGTACTTC.

The table lists this clone with a few counts. This chain uses TRBV2 with TRBJ2-2; 7 bases align to TRBD1. J gave up 2 bases and V 6 bases, and 6 bases lay outside the gene matches. Germline-derived CDR1 and CDR2 are SNHLY and FYNNEI. The CDR3 length is 15 residues. This chain's CDR3 is CASRVQGPNTGELFF. The CDR3, as DNA: TGTGCCAGCAGAGTACAGGGGCCCAACACCGGGGAGCTGTTTTTT.

V and J are TRBV18 and TRBJ1-2, with D unclear. Germline V gene lookup returns CDR1 KGHSH and CDR2 LQKENI. This CDR3 spans 15 amino acids. Trimming shortened V by 1 base and J by 0 bases, and 9 bases separated the two germline ends. In DNA form, the CDR3 reads TGTGCCAGCTCACCACAGGACCCAGCTAACTATGGCTACACCTTC. Its translation is CASSPQDPANYGYTF.

This chain connects TRBV12-5 to TRBJ1-2; D ambiguous. The CDR3 totals 13 residues. V lost 4 bases and J 1 base, leaving 7 bases between the germline ends. Germline V CDR1 and CDR2: LGHNT, FRNRAP. The CDR3 nucleotides are TGTGCTAGTGGTTACCAGCGTAACTATGGCTACACCTTC. Protein sequence: CASGYQRNYGYTF.

The chain recombines TRBV28 with TRBJ1-3; no definite D call. The ends were cut back, 6 bases at V and 0 bases at J, with 18 bases in the middle. The CDR3 spans 17 residues. Germline V gives CDR1 MDHEN, CDR2 SYDVKM. CDR3 region: CASRSPLITHSGNTIYF. The CDR3 DNA reads as TGTGCCAGCAGGTCCCCCCTAATCACTCACTCTGGAAACACCATATATTTT.

This CDR3 is CASSQTGIMNTEAFF. DNA of the CDR3: TGTGCCAGCAGCCAAACAGGGATTATGAACACTGAAGCTTTCTTT. V and J are TRBV3-1 (or the pseudogene TRBV3-2) and TRBJ1-1, with D tentatively TRBD1 (6 bases). Looked up from germline, CDR1 is LGHDT and CDR2 is YNNKEL (reference sequence). The CDR3 runs 15 residues. The V and J ends lost 2 bases and 0 bases respectively, with 10 bases between them.

The J gene is TRBJ2-5, the V gene TRBV3-1 (or the pseudogene TRBV3-2); 8 bases agree with TRBD1. V was pared by 4 bases and J by 5 bases, with 15 bases of the junction left unmatched. CDR1 and CDR2 (germline): LGHDT, YNNKEL (reference sequence). The length of the CDR3 is 17 residues. The CDR3 DNA is TGTGCCAGCAGCCCAGCGCCTGGGCAGGGGGCTGAGGAGACCCAGTACTTC. As protein: CASSPAPGQGAEETQYF.

The CDR3 bases are TGCGCCAGCAAGGAGAGCTCTGGAAACACCATATATTTT. Translation: CASKESSGNTIYF. This chain links TRBV5-1 with TRBJ1-3; D is uncertain. Germline V CDR1 and CDR2: SGHRS, YFSETQ. Trimming took 6 bases from V and 0 from J, leaving 7 bases between them. The CDR3 loop spans 13 amino acids. The full variable domain, rest sourced from reference TRBV5-1 and TRBJ1-3, is KAGVTQTPRYLIKTRGQQVTLSCSPISGHRSVSWYQQTPGQGLQFLFEYFSETQRNKGNFPGRFSGRQFSNSRSEMNVSTLELGDSALYLCASKESSGNTIYFGEGSWLTVV.

The V gene is TRBV4-1, the J gene TRBJ1-4, with a weak D call TRBD1 (5 bases). From germline, CDR1 is MGHRA and CDR2 YSYEKL. V dropped 4 bases and J dropped 4 bases, with 10 bases sitting between them. The CDR3 is 14 residues long. CDR3 nucleotides: TGCGCCAGCAGCCGGGACGAGGGTAATGAAAAACTGTTTTTT. Encoded protein: CASSRDEGNEKLFF.

This clone was observed a handful of times. The V gene is TRBV5-8, the J gene TRBJ2-2; TRBD2 matches at 10 bases. Trimming removed 3 bases from V and 4 bases from J; junction bases left unmatched: 6. Germline V gene lookup returns CDR1 SGHTS and CDR2 YDEGEE. This CDR3 has 16 residues. The CDR3 bases are TGTGCCAGCAGCTCGGGACTAGCGTCGCTCACCGGGGAGCTGTTTTTT. It translates to CASSSGLASLTGELFF.

The rearrangement links TRBV3-1 (or the pseudogene TRBV3-2) to TRBJ1-2; D not certain. Deletions cut 3 bases from V and 3 bases from J, with 11 bases between. CDR3 length: 14 residues. Germline V lookup: CDR1 LGHDT, CDR2 YNNKEL (reference sequence). The CDR3 DNA follows: TGTGCCAGCAGCCACAGACGGAGTGACTATGGCTACACCTTC. This gives the protein CASSHRRSDYGYTF.